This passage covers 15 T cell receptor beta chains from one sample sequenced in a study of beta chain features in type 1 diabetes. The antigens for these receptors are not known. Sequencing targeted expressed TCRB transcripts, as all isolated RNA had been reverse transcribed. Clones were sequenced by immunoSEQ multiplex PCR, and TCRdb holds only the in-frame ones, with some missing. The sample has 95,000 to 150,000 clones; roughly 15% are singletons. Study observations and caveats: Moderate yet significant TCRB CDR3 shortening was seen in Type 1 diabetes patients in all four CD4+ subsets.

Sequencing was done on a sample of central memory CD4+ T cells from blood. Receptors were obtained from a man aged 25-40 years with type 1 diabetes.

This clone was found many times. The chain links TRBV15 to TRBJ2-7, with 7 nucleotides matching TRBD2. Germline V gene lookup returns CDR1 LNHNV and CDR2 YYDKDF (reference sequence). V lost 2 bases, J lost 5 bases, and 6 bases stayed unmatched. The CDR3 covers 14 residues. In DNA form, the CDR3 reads TGTGCCACCAGCAGATCCACTAGCGAGCACGAGCAGTACTTC. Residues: CATSRSTSEHEQYF.

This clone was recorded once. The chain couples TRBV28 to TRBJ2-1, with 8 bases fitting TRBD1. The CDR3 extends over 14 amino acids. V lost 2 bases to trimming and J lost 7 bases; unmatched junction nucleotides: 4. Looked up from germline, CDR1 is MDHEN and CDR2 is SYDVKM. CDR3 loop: CASSLQGAMNEQFF. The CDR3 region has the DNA TGTGCCAGCAGTTTACAGGGGGCGATGAATGAGCAGTTCTTC.

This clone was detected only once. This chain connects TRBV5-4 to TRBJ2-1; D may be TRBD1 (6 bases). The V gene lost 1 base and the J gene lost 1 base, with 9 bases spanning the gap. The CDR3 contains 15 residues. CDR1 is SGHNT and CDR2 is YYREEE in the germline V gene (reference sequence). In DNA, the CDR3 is TGTGCCAGCAGCTTGTTACAGGGATCCTACAATGAGCAGTTCTTC. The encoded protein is CASSLLQGSYNEQFF.

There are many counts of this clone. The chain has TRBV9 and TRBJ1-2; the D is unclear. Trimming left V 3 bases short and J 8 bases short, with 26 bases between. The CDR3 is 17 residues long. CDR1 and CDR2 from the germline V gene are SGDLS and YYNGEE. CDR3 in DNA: TGTGCCAGCAGCGGCTTCCCATCTAGTGCGGCAGATATGGGCTACACCTTC. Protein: CASSGFPSSAADMGYTF.

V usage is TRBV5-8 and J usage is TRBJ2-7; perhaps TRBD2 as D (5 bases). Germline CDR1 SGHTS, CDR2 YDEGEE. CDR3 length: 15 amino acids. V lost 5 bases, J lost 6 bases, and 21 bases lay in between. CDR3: CASRMAGQAEGEQYF. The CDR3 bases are TGTGCCAGCAGAATGGCAGGTCAGGCCGAGGGCGAGCAGTACTTC.

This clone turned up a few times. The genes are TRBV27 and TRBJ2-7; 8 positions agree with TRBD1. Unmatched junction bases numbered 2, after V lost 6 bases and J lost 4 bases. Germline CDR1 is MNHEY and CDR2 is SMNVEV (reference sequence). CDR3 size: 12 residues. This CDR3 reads CASRTGEYEQYF. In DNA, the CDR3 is TGTGCCAGCAGGACAGGGGAGTACGAGCAGTACTTC.

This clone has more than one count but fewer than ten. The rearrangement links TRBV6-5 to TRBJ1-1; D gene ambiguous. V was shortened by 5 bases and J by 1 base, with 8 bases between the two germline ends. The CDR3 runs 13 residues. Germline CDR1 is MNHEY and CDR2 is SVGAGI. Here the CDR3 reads CASSRTENTEAFF. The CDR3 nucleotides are TGTGCCAGCAGTAGGACGGAGAACACTGAAGCTTTCTTT.

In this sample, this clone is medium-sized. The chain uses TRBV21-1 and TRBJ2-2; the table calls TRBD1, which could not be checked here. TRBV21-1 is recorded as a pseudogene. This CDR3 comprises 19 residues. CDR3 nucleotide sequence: TGTGCCAGCAGCGAACCCTCCGACCTTTTAGACAGGGCTGGCGGGGAGCTGTTTTTT. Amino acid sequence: CASSEPSDLLDRAGGELFF.

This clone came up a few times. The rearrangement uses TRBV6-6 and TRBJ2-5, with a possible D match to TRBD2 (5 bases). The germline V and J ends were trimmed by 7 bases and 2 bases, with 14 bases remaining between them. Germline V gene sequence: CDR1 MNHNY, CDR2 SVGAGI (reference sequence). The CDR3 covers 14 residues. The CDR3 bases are TGTGCCAGCACCCATGGACTGTCACAAGAGACCCAGTACTTC. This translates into CASTHGLSQETQYF.

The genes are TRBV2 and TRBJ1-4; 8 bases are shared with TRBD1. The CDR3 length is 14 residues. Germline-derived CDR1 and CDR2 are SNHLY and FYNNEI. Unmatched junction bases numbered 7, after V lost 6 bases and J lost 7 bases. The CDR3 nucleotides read TGTGCCAGCAGGGATACAGGGGGACCTGAAAAACTGTTTTTT. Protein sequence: CASRDTGGPEKLFF.

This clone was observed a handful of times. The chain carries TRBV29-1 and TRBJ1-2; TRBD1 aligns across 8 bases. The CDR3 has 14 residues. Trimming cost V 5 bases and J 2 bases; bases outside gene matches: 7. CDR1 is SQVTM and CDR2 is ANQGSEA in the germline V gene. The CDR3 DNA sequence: TGCAGCGTTCAGACAGGGGTCGGAAACTATGGCTACACCTTC. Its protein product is CSVQTGVGNYGYTF.

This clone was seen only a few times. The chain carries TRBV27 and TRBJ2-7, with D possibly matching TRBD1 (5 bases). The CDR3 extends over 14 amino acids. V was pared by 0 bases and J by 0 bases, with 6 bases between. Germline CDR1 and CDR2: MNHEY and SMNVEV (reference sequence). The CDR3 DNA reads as TGTGCCAGCAGTTTATCCGACAGCTCCTACGAGCAGTACTTC. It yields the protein CASSLSDSSYEQYF.

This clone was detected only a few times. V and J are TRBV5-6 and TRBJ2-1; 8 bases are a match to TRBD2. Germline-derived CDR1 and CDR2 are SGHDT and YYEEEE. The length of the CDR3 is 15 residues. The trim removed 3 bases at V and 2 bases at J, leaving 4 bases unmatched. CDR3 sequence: CASSSAGATYNEQFF. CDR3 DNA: TGTGCCAGCAGCTCAGCGGGGGCAACCTACAATGAGCAGTTCTTC.

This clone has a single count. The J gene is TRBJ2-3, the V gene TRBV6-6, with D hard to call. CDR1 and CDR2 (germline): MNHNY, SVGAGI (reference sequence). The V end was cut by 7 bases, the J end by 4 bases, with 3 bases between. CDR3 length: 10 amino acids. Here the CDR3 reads CASKADTQYF. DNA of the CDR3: TGTGCCAGCAAGGCAGATACGCAGTATTTT.

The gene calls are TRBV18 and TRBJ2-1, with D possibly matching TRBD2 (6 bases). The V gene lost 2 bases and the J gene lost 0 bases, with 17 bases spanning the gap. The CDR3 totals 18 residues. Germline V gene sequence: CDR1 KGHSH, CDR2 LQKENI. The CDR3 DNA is TGTGCCAGCTCACCAAACGACATCGGGGGAGACTCCTACAATGAGCAGTTCTTC. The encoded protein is CASSPNDIGGDSYNEQFF. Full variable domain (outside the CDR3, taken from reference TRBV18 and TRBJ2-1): NAGVMQNPRHLVRRRGQEARLRCSPMKGHSHVYWYRQLPEEGLKFMVYLQKENIIDESGMPKERFSAEFPKEGPSILRIQQVVRGDSAAYFCASSPNDIGGDSYNEQFFGPGTRLTVL.